The 25 T cell receptor beta chains below all came from one sample that was sequenced in a study of early T cells in non-severe SARS-CoV-2 infection. TCRdb re-analysed the 5' RACE reads in MiXCR, keeping a single row per CDR3 protein. The top ten hold 5.5% to 7% of the sample, which has about 31,000 distinct CDR3 sequences, approximately 5.4% seen once. The specimen sequenced was whole blood. The receptors were sampled from an adult who was a healthcare worker with PCR-confirmed SARS-CoV-2 infection or an uninfected control (not recorded which).

This chain uses TRBV11-2 with TRBJ2-3; tentatively, D is TRBD2 (6 bases). Trimming shortened V by 7 bases and J by 2 bases, and 19 bases separated the two germline ends. In germline, CDR1 is SGHAT, CDR2 FQNNGV. The CDR3 contains 16 residues. CDR3 sequence reads: CASTLSRGAHTDTQYF. In DNA form, the CDR3 reads TGTGCCAGCACCCTCTCTCGCGGGGCTCACACAGATACGCAGTATTTT.

In this sample, this clonotype turned up many times. This chain joins TRBV7-9 and TRBJ2-1; tentative D call: TRBD1 (5 bases). This CDR3 comprises 13 residues. The V and J ends lost 5 bases and 6 bases respectively, with 11 bases between them. In germline, CDR1 is SEHNR, CDR2 FQNEAQ (reference sequence). The DNA of the CDR3 is TGTGCCAGCAGCACCCGACAGTCCAATGAGCAGTTCTTC. Translation: CASSTRQSNEQFF.

This clonotype has just a few counts. The V call is TRBV28, the J call TRBJ1-4, with 10 bases lining up with TRBD1. The germline CDR1 and CDR2 sequences are MDHEN and SYDVKM. J lost 11 bases, V lost 7 bases, and 4 bases had no gene match. The CDR3 loop spans 12 amino acids. This CDR3 is CASTPGQGKLFF. Here the CDR3 DNA reads TGTGCCAGCACCCCGGGACAGGGGAAACTGTTTTTT. Complete variable domain (other parts from reference TRBV28 and TRBJ1-4): DVKVTQSSRYLVKRTGEKVFLECVQDMDHENMFWYRQDPGLGLRLIYFSYDVKMKEKGDIPEGYSVSREKKERFSLILESASTNQTSMYLCASTPGQGKLFFGSGTQLSVL.

Ten or more counts support this clonotype. The chain recombines TRBV11-2 with TRBJ2-7; TRBD2 aligns across 7 bases. The CDR3 spans 14 residues. With 5 bases clipped from V and 3 bases from J, the junction kept 7 bases outside the gene matches. Germline lookup yields CDR1 SGHAT and CDR2 FQNNGV. This CDR3 reads CASSPPGLLYEQYF. The CDR3, as DNA: TGTGCCAGCAGCCCCCCGGGACTACTCTACGAGCAGTACTTC.

By share, this clonotype ranks as medium-sized. The chain joins TRBV4-2 to TRBJ2-7; unclear D gene. The germline V gene encodes CDR1 LGHNA and CDR2 YNFKEQ. Trimming took 1 base from V and 8 from J, leaving 12 bases between them. This CDR3 is 13 amino acids long. The CDR3 DNA sequence: TGTGCCAGCAGCCAAGGGAATGGGGTGAAGCAGTACTTC. Its protein product is CASSQGNGVKQYF.

In regard to this clonotype: In this CDR3 the conserved last residue, phenylalanine or tryptophan, is missing, so a read error is likely. The limits of the CDR3 on the DNA are not certain, so only TCRdb's listed CDR3 is given. The chain has TRBV18 and TRBJ2-1; TRBD2 is the table's D call and was not checked against the DNA. Germline V lookup: CDR1 KGHSH, CDR2 LQKENI. 12 amino acids form the CDR3, both terminal residues included. The CDR3 reads CASSPGAGVKFI.

This clonotype has at least ten counts. This sequence joins TRBV29-1 and TRBJ2-5, with 9 positions matching TRBD1. The CDR3 is made up of 15 amino acids. V lost 5 bases, J lost 4 bases, and 11 bases stayed unmatched. From germline, CDR1 is SQVTM and CDR2 ANQGSEA. The CDR3 loop reads CSVPPGTGWRETQYF. The CDR3 DNA sequence: TGCAGCGTTCCCCCCGGGACAGGGTGGCGAGAGACCCAGTACTTC.

This chain links TRBV20-1 with TRBJ2-5; D may be TRBD1 (5 bases). Trimming shortened V by 3 bases and J by 1 base, and 9 bases separated the two germline ends. The length of the CDR3 is 13 residues. Germline lookup yields CDR1 DFQATT and CDR2 SNEGSKA (reference sequence). The DNA of the CDR3 is TGCAGTGCTAGCAGGGCGGTCCAAGAGACCCAGTACTTC. It encodes CSASRAVQETQYF.

This clonotype was picked up many times. The gene calls are TRBV18 and TRBJ2-7; TRBD2 aligns across 7 bases. Losses at the gene ends were 3 bases for V and 2 bases for J; bases not matched to a gene: 7. Germline CDR1 is KGHSH and CDR2 is LQKENI. The CDR3 loop spans 15 amino acids. As DNA, the CDR3 is TGTGCCAGCTCACCCGGAGCGGCGGGGGCCTACGAGCAGTACTTC. This translates into CASSPGAAGAYEQYF. Combining the CDR3 with reference TRBV18 and TRBJ2-7 gives the whole variable domain NAGVMQNPRHLVRRRGQEARLRCSPMKGHSHVYWYRQLPEEGLKFMVYLQKENIIDESGMPKERFSAEFPKEGPSILRIQQVVRGDSAAYFCASSPGAAGAYEQYFGPGTRLTVT.

A few counts support this clonotype. CDR3 bases: TGTGCCAGCAGTTTTCACACTTCGAACACCGGGGAGCTGTTTTTT. Protein: CASSFHTSNTGELFF. The chain couples TRBV27 to TRBJ2-2; D is unclear. The CDR3 covers 15 residues. Trimming cost V 3 bases and J 0 bases, with 8 bases left between them. CDR1 is MNHEY, CDR2 SMNVEV, per germline (reference sequence).

This clonotype has just a few counts. The genes are TRBV12-3 or TRBV12-4 and TRBJ2-6; D gene ambiguous. Trimming stripped 3 bases from V and 2 bases from J, with 8 bases between. The CDR3 has 15 amino acids. The chain's CDR3 is CASSFFGPGANVLTF. The CDR3 region has the DNA TGTGCCAGCAGTTTTTTTGGACCTGGGGCCAACGTCCTGACTTTC.

The V gene is TRBV28, the J gene TRBJ2-3; no clear D. The V end lost 8 bases, the J end lost 2 bases, and 11 bases lay between the germline ends. Germline CDR1 MDHEN, CDR2 SYDVKM. CDR3 length: 13 amino acids. The CDR3 bases are TGTGCCAGCCAAAAGGAGATCACAGATACGCAGTATTTT. It encodes CASQKEITDTQYF.

This clonotype was recorded at least ten times. The J gene is TRBJ2-7, the V gene TRBV29-1; TRBD2 agrees at 14 bases. Unmatched junction bases numbered 11, after V lost 4 bases and J lost 3 bases. The CDR3 is 17 amino acids. Germline V lookup: CDR1 SQVTM, CDR2 ANQGSEA. The DNA of the CDR3 is TGCAGCGTTGGGCATTTAGGACTAGCGGGAGGATTCTACGAGCAGTACTTC. It specifies CSVGHLGLAGGFYEQYF.

The chain joins TRBV6-2 or TRBV6-3 to TRBJ2-5; 10 bases map to TRBD2. In germline, CDR1 is MNHEY, CDR2 SVGEGT. V gave up 6 bases and J gave up 5 bases; unmatched junction bases: 6. This CDR3 has 14 residues. This CDR3 is CASSRGLARETQYF. CDR3 nucleotides: TGTGCCAGCAGCCGGGGACTAGCGCGGGAGACCCAGTACTTC.

The sample holds many counts of this clonotype. The rearrangement uses TRBV20-1 and TRBJ2-1; D is undetermined. Trimming left V 3 bases short and J 6 bases short, with 6 bases between. The CDR3 consists of 11 residues. Germline loops: CDR1 DFQATT, CDR2 SNEGSKA (reference sequence). CDR3: CSASPVNEQFF. The CDR3 DNA sequence: TGCAGTGCTAGTCCCGTCAATGAGCAGTTCTTC.

Many counts were recorded for this clonotype. This chain links TRBV5-4 with TRBJ2-1; no firm D call. Trimming took 0 bases from V and 1 from J, leaving 11 bases between them. The CDR3 loop spans 16 amino acids. Germline V gene lookup returns CDR1 SGHNT and CDR2 YYREEE (reference sequence). Here the CDR3 DNA reads TGTGCCAGCAGCTTGGGGTCGAGTATTTCCTACAATGAGCAGTTCTTC. Translation: CASSLGSSISYNEQFF.

The V call is TRBV6-6, the J call TRBJ1-4; no reliable D call. CDR1 MNHNY and CDR2 SVGAGI come from the germline V gene (reference sequence). This CDR3 comprises 12 residues. V was pared by 2 bases and J by 7 bases, with 5 bases between. CDR3 in amino acids: CASSYPFEKLFF. For the CDR3, the DNA is TGTGCCAGCAGTTACCCTTTTGAAAAACTGTTTTTT.

This clonotype counts as medium-sized. The chain couples TRBV20-1 to TRBJ2-7; a weak D match, TRBD1 (6 bases). Germline V CDR1 and CDR2: DFQATT, SNEGSKA (reference sequence). The CDR3 covers 13 residues. Trimming shortened V by 5 bases and J by 1 base, and 12 bases separated the two germline ends. CDR3 in amino acids: CSARPGTSYEQYF. Here the CDR3 DNA reads TGCAGTGCTCGTCCCGGGACATCCTACGAGCAGTACTTC.

V is TRBV10-3 and J is TRBJ2-5; maybe TRBD1 (6 bases). Germline CDR1 and CDR2: ENHRY and SYGVKD. Trimming took 4 bases from V and 5 from J, leaving 11 bases between them. The CDR3 spans 13 residues. The CDR3 DNA reads TGTGCCATCAGTGCCGGGCAGGGGGAGACCCAGTACTTC. Amino acids: CAISAGQGETQYF.

This clonotype showed up many times. The chain links TRBV7-6 to TRBJ2-2, with 14 nucleotides matching TRBD2. The V gene end was trimmed by 3 bases and the J gene end by 5 bases; junction bases not matched to a gene: 5. CDR1 and CDR2 from the germline V gene are SGHVS and FNYEAQ. The CDR3 contains 17 residues. CDR3 protein: CASSFSGTSGRTGELFF. CDR3 nucleotide sequence: TGTGCCAGCAGCTTTTCCGGGACTAGCGGGAGAACCGGGGAGCTGTTTTTT.

This clonotype was counted at least ten times. The chain employs TRBV12-3 or TRBV12-4 and TRBJ1-1; D is perhaps TRBD1 (6 bases). This CDR3 is 12 amino acids long. With 3 bases removed from V and 7 bases from J, the gap between germline ends came to 9 bases. The CDR3 region has the DNA TGTGCCAGCAGTTTCCTGACAGGTGAAGCTTTCTTT. As protein: CASSFLTGEAFF.

This clonotype appeared a few times. J is TRBJ1-1 and V is TRBV12-3 or TRBV12-4; unclear D gene. V was pared by 6 bases and J by 11 bases, with 16 bases between. The CDR3 contains 12 residues. The CDR3 spells CASRPGIGEAFF. The CDR3 nucleotides read TGTGCCAGCAGACCAGGTATCGGAGAGGCTTTCTTT.

This clonotype was found many times. The V gene is TRBV20-1, the J gene TRBJ2-2, with D perhaps given as TRBD1 or TRBD2 (5 bases each). The V end was cut by 0 bases, the J end by 3 bases, with 17 bases between. CDR3 length: 17 residues. CDR1 and CDR2 (germline): DFQATT, SNEGSKA (reference sequence). For the CDR3, the DNA is TGCAGTGCTAGAGATTTCCGGGACCAGAGGGACACCGGGGAGCTGTTTTTT. It translates to CSARDFRDQRDTGELFF.

The chain has TRBV11-2 and TRBJ2-3; D may be TRBD1 (6 bases). This CDR3 has 15 residues. The V and J ends lost 1 base and 6 bases respectively, with 14 bases between them. Germline V gene data show CDR1 as SGHAT and CDR2 as FQNNGV. The CDR3 loop reads CASSLGSGRGDTQYF. The CDR3 DNA is TGTGCCAGCAGCTTAGGTTCTGGAAGGGGGGATACGCAGTATTTT.

J is TRBJ2-7 and V is TRBV6-5; TRBD1 agrees at 10 bases. This CDR3 has 14 amino acids. Germline assignment: CDR1 MNHEY and CDR2 SVGAGI. V shed 7 bases, J shed 7 bases, and the junction held 10 bases outside the gene matches. The CDR3 loop reads CASTATGGPREQYF. The CDR3, as DNA: TGTGCCAGCACCGCGACAGGGGGCCCCAGGGAGCAGTACTTC.